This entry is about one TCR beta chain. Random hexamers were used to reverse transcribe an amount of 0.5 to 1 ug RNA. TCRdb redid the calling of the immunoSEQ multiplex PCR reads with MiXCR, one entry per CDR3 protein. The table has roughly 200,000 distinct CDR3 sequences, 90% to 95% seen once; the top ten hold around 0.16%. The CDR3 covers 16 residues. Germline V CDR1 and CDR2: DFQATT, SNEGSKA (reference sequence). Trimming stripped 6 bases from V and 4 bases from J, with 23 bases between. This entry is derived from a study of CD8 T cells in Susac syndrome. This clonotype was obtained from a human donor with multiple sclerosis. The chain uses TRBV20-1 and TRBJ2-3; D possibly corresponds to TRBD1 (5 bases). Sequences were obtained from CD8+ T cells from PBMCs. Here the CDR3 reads CSAVPRRAGSPDTQYF. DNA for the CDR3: TGCAGTGCAGTTCCACGCAGGGCAGGATCACCAGATACGCAGTATTTT.